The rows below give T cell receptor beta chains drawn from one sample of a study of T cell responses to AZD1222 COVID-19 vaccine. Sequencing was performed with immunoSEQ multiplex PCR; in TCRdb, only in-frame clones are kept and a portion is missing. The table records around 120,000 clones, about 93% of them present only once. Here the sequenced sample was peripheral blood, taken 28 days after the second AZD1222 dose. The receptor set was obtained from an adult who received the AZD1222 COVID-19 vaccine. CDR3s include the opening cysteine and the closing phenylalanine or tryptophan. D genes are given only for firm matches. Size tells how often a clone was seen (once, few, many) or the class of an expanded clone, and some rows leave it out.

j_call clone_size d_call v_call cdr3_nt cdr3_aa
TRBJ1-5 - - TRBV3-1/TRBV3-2 TGTGCCAGCAGCCACCTACAGGATTACAATCAGCCCCAGCATTTT CASSHLQDYNQPQHF
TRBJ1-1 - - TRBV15 TGTGCCACCAGCAGAGCATCATACGGCATCACTGAAGCTTTCTTT CATSRASYGITEAFF
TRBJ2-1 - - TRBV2 TGTGCCAGCAGTGATAGTCGTCCGGGAAATGAGCAGTTCTTC CASSDSRPGNEQFF
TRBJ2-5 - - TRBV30 TGTGCCTGGAGTCAGGGAGTAGGAGAGACCCAGTACTTC CAWSQGVGETQYF
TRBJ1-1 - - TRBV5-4 TGTGCCAGCAGCTTGGGCGTGTTTTTCGGACAGCCCGAAGGGACTGAAGCTTTCTTT CASSLGVFFGQPEGTEAFF
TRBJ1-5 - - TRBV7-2 TGTGCCAGCAGCTTAGCTGGTTTAGTCAATCAGCCCCAGCATTTT CASSLAGLVNQPQHF
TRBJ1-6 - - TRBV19 TGTGCCAGTAGTATAGGGGGAGGCAGGGGACCCTCGGCCCTCCACTTT CASSIGGGRGPSALHF
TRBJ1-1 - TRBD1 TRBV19 TGTGCCAGTAGTGCCACTACAGGGGTCGGCACTGAAGCTTTCTTT CASSATTGVGTEAFF
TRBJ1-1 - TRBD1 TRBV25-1 TGTGCCAGCGGGGTTCGGACAGGTGAAGCTTTCTTT CASGVRTGEAFF
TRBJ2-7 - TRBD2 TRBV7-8 TGTGCCAGCAGCTTAGTATCGGCGGGAGTAAGGGAGCAGTACTTC CASSLVSAGVREQYF
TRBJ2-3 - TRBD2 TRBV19 TGTGCCAGTAGTGAAGTAGCGGGTGTAAGCACAGATACGCAGTATTTT CASSEVAGVSTDTQYF
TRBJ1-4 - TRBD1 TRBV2 TGTGCCAGCAGACGGGACAGGACAAATGAAAAACTGTTTTTT CASRRDRTNEKLFF
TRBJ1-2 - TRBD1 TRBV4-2 TGTGCCAGCAGCCAAGATAGGACGGACAGGAACTATGGCTACACCTTC CASSQDRTDRNYGYTF
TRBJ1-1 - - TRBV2 TGTGCCAGCAGTGAAGCGTCACTCAGGGTCAAAGCTTTCTTT CASSEASLRVKAFF
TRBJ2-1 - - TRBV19 TGTGCCAGTAGTAATAGGGGCAGCTCCACCCCTAATGAGCAGTTCTTC CASSNRGSSTPNEQFF
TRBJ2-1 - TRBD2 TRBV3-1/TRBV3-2 TGTGCCAGCAGCCAAGTACCCTTCAGCGGGGATTACAATGAGCAGTTCTTC CASSQVPFSGDYNEQFF
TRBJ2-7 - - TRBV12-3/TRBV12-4 TGTGCCAGCAGTTTTGGCGGGGACTACGAGCAGTACTTC CASSFGGDYEQYF
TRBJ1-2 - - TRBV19 TGTGCCAGTAGTCAACAGGGAAAAGGCTATGGCTACACCTTC CASSQQGKGYGYTF
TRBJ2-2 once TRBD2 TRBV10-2 TGCGCCAGCAGTGAGGCCTTCCTAGCGGGGGGAGCCGGGGAGCTGTTTTTT CASSEAFLAGGAGELFF